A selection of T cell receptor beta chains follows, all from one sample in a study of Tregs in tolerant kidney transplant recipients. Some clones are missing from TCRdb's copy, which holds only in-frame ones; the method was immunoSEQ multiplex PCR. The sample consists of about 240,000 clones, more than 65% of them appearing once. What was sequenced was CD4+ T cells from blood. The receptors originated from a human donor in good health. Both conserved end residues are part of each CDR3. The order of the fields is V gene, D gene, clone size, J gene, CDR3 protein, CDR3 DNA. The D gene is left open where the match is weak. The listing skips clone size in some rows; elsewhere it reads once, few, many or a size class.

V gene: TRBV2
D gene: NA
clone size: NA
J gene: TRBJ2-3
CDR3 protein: CASIPGPGTGDTQYF
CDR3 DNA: TGTGCCAGCATTCCGGGACCCGGGACGGGAGATACGCAGTATTTT

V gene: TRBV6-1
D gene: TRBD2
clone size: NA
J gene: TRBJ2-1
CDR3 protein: CASTASGRVYNEQFF
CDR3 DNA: TGTGCCAGCACTGCTAGCGGGAGGGTTTACAATGAGCAGTTCTTC

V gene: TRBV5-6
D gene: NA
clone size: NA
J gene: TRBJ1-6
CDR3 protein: CASSLAGLRGSYNSPLHF
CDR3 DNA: TGTGCCAGCAGCTTAGCGGGGCTTCGGGGCTCCTATAATTCACCCCTCCACTTT

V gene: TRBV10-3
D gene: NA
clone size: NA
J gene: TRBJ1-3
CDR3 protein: CAISERGNTIYF
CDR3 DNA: TGTGCCATCAGTGAAAGGGGAAACACCATATATTTT

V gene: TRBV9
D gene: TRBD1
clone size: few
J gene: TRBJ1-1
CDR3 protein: CASSGGTGVLNTEAFF
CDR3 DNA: TGTGCCAGCAGCGGCGGGACAGGGGTGCTGAACACTGAAGCTTTCTTT

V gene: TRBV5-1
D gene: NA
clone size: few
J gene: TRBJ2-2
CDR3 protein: CASFQLAHGARRFGELFF
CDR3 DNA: TGCGCCAGCTTTCAGTTAGCACACGGGGCGCGAAGATTCGGGGAGCTGTTTTTT

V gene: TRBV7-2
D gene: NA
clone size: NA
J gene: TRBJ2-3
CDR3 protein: CASSSFTDTQYF
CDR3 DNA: TGTGCCAGCAGCTCCTTCACAGATACGCAGTATTTT

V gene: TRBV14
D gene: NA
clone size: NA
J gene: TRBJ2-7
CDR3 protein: CASSQDRGLRSYEQYF
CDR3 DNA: TGTGCCAGCAGCCAAGATCGAGGACTACGCTCCTACGAGCAGTACTTC

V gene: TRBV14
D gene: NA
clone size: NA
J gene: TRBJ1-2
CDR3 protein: CASSQDLLSGYGYTF
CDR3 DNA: TGTGCCAGCAGCCAAGATCTTTTATCGGGCTATGGCTACACCTTC

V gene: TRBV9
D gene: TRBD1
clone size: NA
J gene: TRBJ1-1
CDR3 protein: CASSVGQGLMNTEAFF
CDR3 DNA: TGTGCCAGCAGCGTAGGACAGGGCCTAATGAACACTGAAGCTTTCTTT

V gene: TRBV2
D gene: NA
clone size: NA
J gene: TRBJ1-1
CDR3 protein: CASRETAANTEAFF
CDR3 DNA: TGTGCCAGCAGGGAGACAGCGGCCAACACTGAAGCTTTCTTT

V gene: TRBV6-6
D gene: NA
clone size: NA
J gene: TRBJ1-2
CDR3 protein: CASSPAAPPVVYGYTF
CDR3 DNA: TGTGCCAGCAGTCCCGCGGCGCCCCCTGTCGTCTATGGCTACACCTTC

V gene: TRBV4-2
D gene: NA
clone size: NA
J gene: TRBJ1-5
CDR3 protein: CASSQDLDSRNQPQHF
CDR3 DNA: TGTGCCAGCAGCCAAGATTTGGACAGCCGGAATCAGCCCCAGCATTTT

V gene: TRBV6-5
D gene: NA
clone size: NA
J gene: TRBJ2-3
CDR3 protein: CASSPGWGGTDTQYF
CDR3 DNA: TGTGCCAGCAGCCCGGGGTGGGGCGGGACAGATACGCAGTATTTT

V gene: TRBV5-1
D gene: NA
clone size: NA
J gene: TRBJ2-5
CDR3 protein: CASSLAAAGQETQYF
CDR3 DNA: TGCGCCAGCAGCTTGGCCGCCGCGGGTCAAGAGACCCAGTACTTC

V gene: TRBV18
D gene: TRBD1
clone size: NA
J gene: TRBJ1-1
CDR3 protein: CASSPLQGLFTEAFF
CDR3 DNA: TGTGCCAGCTCACCGCTACAGGGGTTGTTCACTGAAGCTTTCTTT

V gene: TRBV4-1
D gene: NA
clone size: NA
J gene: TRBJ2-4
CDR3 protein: CASSQEPGRGAKNIQYF
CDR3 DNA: TGCGCCAGCAGCCAAGAACCCGGCCGGGGGGCCAAAAACATTCAGTACTTC

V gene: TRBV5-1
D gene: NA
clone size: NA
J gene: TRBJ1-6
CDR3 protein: CASTQGSYNSPLHF
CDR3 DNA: TGCGCCAGCACACAGGGTTCCTATAATTCACCCCTCCACTTT

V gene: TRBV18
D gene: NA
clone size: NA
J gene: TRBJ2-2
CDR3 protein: CASSPRGVGTGELFF
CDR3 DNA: TGTGCCAGCTCACCCCGAGGGGTCGGAACCGGGGAGCTGTTTTTT

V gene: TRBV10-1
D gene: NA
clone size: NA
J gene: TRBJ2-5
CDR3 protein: CASSELVGRETQYF
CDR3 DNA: TGCGCCAGCAGTGAGTTGGTCGGGCGGGAGACCCAGTACTTC

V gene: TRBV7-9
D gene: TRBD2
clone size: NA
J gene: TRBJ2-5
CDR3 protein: CASRKGLAGETQYF
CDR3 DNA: TGTGCCAGCAGAAAGGGACTAGCGGGGGAGACCCAGTACTTC

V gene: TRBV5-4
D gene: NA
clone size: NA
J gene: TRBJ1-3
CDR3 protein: CASSLDMISGNTIYF
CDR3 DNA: TGTGCCAGCAGCTTGGACATGATCTCTGGAAACACCATATATTTT

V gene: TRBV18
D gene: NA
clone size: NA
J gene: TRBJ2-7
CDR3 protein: CASSEGGASSYEQYF
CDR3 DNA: TGTGCCAGCTCAGAGGGGGGGGCTAGCTCCTACGAGCAGTACTTC

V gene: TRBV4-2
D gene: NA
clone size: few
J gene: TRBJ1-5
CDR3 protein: CASSQVESNQPQHF
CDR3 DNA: TGTGCCAGCAGCCAAGTCGAGAGCAATCAGCCCCAGCATTTT

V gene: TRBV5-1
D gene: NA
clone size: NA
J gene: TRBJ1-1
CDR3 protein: CASSLGAGSSTEAFF
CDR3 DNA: TGCGCCAGCAGCTTGGGGGCAGGGAGCTCCACTGAAGCTTTCTTT

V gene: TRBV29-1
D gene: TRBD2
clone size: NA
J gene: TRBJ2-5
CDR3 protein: CSVQVGRGSETQYF
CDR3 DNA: TGCAGCGTCCAGGTGGGGCGGGGGTCCGAGACCCAGTACTTC

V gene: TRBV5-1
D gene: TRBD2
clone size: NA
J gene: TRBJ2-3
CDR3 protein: CASSRGDGTDTQYF
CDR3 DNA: TGCGCCAGCAGCCGGGGGGATGGAACAGATACGCAGTATTTT

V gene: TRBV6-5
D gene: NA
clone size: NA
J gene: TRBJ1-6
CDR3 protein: CASRENSPLHF
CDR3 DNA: TGTGCCAGCAGGGAAAATTCACCCCTCCACTTT

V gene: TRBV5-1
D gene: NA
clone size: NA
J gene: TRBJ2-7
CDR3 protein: CASSLNPRAIGYEQYF
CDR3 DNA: TGCGCCAGCAGCTTGAACCCGCGTGCAATCGGGTACGAGCAGTACTTC

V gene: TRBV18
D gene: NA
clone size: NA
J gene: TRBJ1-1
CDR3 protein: CASSPRGVNTEAFF
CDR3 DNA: TGTGCCAGCTCACCAAGAGGGGTGAACACTGAAGCTTTCTTT

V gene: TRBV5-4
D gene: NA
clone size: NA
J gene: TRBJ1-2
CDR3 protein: CASSPTGTNGYTF
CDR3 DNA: TGTGCCAGCAGCCCAACCGGGACAAACGGCTACACCTTC

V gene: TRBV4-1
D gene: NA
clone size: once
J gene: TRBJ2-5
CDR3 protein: CASSQAGTKETQYF
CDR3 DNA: TGCGCCAGCAGCCAAGCCGGGACAAAAGAGACCCAGTACTTC

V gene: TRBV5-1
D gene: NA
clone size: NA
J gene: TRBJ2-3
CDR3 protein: CASSLGRRDGTDTQYF
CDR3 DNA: TGCGCCAGCAGCTTGGGAAGAAGGGATGGTACAGATACGCAGTATTTT

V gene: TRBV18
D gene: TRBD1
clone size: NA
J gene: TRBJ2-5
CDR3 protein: CASSPATGGQYQETQYF
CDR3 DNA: TGTGCCAGCTCACCGGCGACAGGGGGTCAGTACCAAGAGACCCAGTACTTC

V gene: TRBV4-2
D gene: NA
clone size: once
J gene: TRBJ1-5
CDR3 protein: CASNSKHVVGPDSNQPQHF
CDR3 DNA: TGTGCCAGCAACTCAAAACATGTGGTCGGACCCGATAGCAATCAGCCCCAGCATTTT

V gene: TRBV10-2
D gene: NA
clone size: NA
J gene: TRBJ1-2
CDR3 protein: CASSEQGGGYYGYTF
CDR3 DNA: TGCGCCAGCAGTGAGCAGGGCGGGGGTTACTATGGCTACACCTTC

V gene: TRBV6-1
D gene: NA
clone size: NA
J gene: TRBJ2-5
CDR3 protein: CASSAARAGGETQYF
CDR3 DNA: TGTGCCAGCAGCGCCGCAAGAGCGGGTGGTGAGACCCAGTACTTC

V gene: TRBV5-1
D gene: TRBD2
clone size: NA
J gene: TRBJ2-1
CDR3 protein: CASSYLAGGPGEQFF
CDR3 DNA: TGCGCCAGCAGCTACCTAGCGGGAGGGCCTGGTGAGCAGTTCTTC

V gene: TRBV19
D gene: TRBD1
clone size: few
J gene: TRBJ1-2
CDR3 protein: CATAGGADYGYTF
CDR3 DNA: TGTGCCACCGCAGGGGGCGCAGACTATGGCTACACCTTC

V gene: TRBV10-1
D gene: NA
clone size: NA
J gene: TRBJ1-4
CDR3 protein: CASSGPTTNEKLFF
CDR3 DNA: TGCGCCAGCAGTGGTCCAACAACTAATGAAAAACTGTTTTTT

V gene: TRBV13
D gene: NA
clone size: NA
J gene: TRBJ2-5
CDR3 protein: CASVSGVGGTQYF
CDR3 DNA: TGTGCCAGCGTTTCTGGGGTAGGGGGGACCCAGTACTTC

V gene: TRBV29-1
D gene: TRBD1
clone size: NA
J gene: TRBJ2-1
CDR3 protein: CSATGAPNEQFF
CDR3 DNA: TGCAGCGCGACAGGGGCCCCCAATGAGCAGTTCTTC

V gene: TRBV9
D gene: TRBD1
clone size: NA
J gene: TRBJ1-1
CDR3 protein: CASSATRTGGGTEAFF
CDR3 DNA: TGTGCCAGCAGCGCGACCCGCACAGGGGGAGGAACTGAAGCTTTCTTT

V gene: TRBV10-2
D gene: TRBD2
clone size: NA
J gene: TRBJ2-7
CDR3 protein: CASSSFETSGSLEQYF
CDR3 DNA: TGCGCCAGCAGTTCCTTCGAGACTAGCGGGAGTCTCGAGCAGTACTTC

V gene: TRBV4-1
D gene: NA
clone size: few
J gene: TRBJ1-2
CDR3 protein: CASSQDEGLGYTF
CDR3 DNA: TGCGCCAGCAGCCAAGATGAAGGTCTTGGCTACACCTTC

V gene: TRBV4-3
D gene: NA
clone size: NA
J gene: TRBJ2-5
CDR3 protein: CASSLGERYETQYF
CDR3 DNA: TGCGCCAGCAGCCTCGGTGAGCGTTACGAGACCCAGTACTTC

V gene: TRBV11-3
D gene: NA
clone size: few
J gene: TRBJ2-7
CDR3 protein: CASSGNGSYEQYF
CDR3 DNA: TGTGCCAGCAGCGGGAACGGTTCCTACGAGCAGTACTTC

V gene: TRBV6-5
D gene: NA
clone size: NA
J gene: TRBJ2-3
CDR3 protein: CASSSLVADTQYF
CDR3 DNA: TGTGCCAGCAGTTCCCTCGTCGCAGATACGCAGTATTTT

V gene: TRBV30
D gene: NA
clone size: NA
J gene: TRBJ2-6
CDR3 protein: CAWSVGANVLTF
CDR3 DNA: TGTGCCTGGAGCGTTGGGGCCAACGTCCTGACTTTC

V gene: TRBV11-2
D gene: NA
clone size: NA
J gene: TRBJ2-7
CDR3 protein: CASSLRQTSYEQYF
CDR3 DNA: TGTGCCAGCAGCTTAAGGCAGACCTCCTACGAGCAGTACTTC

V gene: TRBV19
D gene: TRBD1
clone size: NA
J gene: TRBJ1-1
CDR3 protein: CASRDGQVNTEAFF
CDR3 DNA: TGTGCCAGTAGAGACGGACAGGTGAACACTGAAGCTTTCTTT

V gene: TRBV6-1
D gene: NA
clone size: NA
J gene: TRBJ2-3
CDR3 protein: CASSEAPGVGVARTDTQYF
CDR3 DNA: TGTGCCAGCAGTGAAGCCCCGGGAGTGGGGGTGGCACGCACAGATACGCAGTATTTT

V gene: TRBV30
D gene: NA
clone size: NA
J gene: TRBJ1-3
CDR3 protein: CAWGRGGGYGNTIYF
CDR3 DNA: TGTGCCTGGGGACGAGGAGGGGGATATGGAAACACCATATATTTT

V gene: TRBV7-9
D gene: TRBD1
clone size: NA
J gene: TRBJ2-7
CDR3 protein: CASRPTGTGVSEQYF
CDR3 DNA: TGTGCCAGCAGGCCGACCGGGACAGGGGTCTCCGAGCAGTACTTC

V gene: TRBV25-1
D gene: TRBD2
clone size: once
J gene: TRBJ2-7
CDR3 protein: CASPSGREVFPYEQYF
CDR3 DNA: TGTGCCAGTCCTAGCGGGAGGGAGGTTTTTCCCTACGAGCAGTACTTC